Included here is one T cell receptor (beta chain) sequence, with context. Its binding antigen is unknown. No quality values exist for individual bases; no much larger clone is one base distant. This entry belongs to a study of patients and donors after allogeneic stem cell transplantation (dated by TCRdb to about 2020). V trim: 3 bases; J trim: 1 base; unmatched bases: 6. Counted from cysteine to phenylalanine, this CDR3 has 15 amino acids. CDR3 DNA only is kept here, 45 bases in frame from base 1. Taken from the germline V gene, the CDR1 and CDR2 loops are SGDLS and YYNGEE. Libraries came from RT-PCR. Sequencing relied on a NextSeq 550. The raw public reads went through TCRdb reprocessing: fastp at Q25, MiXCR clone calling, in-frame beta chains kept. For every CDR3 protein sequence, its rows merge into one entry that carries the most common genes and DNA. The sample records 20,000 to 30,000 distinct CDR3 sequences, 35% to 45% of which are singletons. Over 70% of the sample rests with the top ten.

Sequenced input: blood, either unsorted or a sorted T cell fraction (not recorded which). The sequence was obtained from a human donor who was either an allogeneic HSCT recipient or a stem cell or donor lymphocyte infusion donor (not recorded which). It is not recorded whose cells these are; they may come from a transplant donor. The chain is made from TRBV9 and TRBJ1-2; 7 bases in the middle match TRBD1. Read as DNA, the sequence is TGTGCCAGCAGCGGCCAGGACAGGATTAACTATGGCTACACCTTC. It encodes CASSGQDRINYGYTF.